The TCR beta chain under discussion was sequenced for a study of blood T cell repertoires in COVID-19. Study summary: Samples came from the United States, Italy and Spain, spanning acute and convalescent COVID-19. The cDNA or gDNA used as material had been derived from T cells, B-cell-depleted T cells, or PBMCs.

V gave up 0 bases and J gave up 5 bases; unmatched junction bases: 10. Per the germline V gene, CDR1 is ENHRY and CDR2 is SYGVKD. The CDR3 covers 17 residues. Enrolment of Seattle patients took place during active infection, and they were followed longitudinally. Study processing details: Reference gene primer amplification in the assay estimated nucleated cell counts. Data came from immunoSEQ multiplex PCR; TCRdb stores just in-frame clones and leaves some out. The DNA gave D and trimming, while V, J and clone size come from that table. The sample holds roughly 310,000 clones, roughly 90% seen once. Specimen: peripheral blood. The TCR was taken from a woman between 25 and 40 years old with COVID-19, enrolled during active disease. The chain is built from TRBV10-3 and TRBJ1-1; 9 nucleotides align to TRBD1. CDR3 sequence (DNA): TGTGCCATCAGTGAGTCAGTAGGACAGGGGTTTGGGACTGAAGCTTTCTTT. It translates to CAISESVGQGFGTEAFF.